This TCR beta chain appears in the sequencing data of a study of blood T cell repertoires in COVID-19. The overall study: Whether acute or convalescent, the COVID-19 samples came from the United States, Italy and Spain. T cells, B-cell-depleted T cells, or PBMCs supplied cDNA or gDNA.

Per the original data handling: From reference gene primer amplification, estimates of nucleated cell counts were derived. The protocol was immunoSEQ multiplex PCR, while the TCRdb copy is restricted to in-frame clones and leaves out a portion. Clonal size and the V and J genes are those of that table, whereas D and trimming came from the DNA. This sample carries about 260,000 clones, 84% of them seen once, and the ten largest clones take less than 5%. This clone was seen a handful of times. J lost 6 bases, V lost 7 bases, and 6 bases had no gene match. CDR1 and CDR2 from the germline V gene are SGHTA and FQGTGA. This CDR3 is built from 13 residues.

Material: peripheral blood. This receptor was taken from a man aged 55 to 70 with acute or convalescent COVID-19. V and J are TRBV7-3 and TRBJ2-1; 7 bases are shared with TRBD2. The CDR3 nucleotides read TGTGCCAGCAAGAAGGGCGGGAGCAATGAGCAGTTCTTC. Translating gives CASKKGGSNEQFF. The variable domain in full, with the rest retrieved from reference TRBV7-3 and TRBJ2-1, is GAGVSQTPSNKVTEKGKYVELRCDPISGHTALYWYRQSLGQGPEFLIYFQGTGAADDSGLPNDRFFAVRPEGSVSTLKIQRTERGDSAVYLCASKKGGSNEQFFGPGTRLTVL.